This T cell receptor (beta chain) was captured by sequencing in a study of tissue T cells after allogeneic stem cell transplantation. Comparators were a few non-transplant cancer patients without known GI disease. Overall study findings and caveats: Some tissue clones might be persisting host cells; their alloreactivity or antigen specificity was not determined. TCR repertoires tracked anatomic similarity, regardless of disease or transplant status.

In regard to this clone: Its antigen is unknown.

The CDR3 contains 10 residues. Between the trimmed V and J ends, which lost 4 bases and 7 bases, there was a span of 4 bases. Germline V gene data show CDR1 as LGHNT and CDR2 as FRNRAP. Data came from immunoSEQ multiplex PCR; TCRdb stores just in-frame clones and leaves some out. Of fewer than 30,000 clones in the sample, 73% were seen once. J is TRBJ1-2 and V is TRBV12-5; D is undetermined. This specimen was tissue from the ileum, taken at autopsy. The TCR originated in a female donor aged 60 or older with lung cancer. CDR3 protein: CASGSSGYTF. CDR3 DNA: TGTGCTAGTGGTTCATCTGGCTACACCTTC.